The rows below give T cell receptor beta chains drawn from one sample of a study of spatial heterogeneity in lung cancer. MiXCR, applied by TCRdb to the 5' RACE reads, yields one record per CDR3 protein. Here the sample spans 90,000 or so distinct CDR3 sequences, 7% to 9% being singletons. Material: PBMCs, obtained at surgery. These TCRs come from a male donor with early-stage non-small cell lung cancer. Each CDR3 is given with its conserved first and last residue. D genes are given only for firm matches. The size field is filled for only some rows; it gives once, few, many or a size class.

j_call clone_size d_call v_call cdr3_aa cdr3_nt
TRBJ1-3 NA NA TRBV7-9 CASSRLREFSGNTIYF TGTGCCAGCAGCCGATTAAGGGAATTCTCTGGAAACACCATATATTTT
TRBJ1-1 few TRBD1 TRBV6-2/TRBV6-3 CASTAPDRGLAEAFF TGTGCCAGCACCGCGCCCGACAGGGGGCTTGCTGAAGCTTTCTTT
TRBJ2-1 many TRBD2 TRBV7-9 CASSPTSGAPYNEQFF TGTGCCAGCAGCCCGACTAGCGGGGCCCCCTACAATGAGCAGTTCTTC
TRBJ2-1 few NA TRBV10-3 CAIRQGDEQFF TGTGCCATCAGACAGGGCGATGAGCAGTTCTTC
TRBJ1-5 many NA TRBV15 CATSRAGDGHQPQHF TGTGCCACCAGCAGAGCGGGAGATGGCCATCAGCCCCAGCATTTT
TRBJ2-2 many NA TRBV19 CAVGPPGVGTGELFF TGTGCTGTCGGGCCCCCCGGGGTGGGGACCGGGGAGCTGTTTTTT
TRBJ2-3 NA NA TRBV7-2 CASSLEGKRTDTQYF TGTGCCAGCAGCTTAGAGGGAAAGCGCACAGATACGCAGTATTTT
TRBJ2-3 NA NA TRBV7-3 CASSMSSTDTQYF TGTGCCAGCAGCATGTCCAGCACAGATACGCAGTATTTT
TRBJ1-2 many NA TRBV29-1 CSVHGGSYGYTF TGCAGCGTTCATGGGGGCTCCTATGGCTACACCTTC
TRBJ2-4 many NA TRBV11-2 CASSNKGGGNIQYF TGTGCCAGCAGCAATAAGGGGGGCGGAAACATTCAGTACTTC
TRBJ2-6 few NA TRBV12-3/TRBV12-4 CASSPFSSGANVLTF TGTGCCAGCAGTCCCTTTTCCTCTGGGGCCAACGTCCTGACTTTC
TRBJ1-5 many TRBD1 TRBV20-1 CSAMSGGNQPQHF TGCAGTGCTATGTCAGGGGGTAATCAGCCCCAGCATTTT
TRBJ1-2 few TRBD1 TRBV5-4 CASSSPTGFYGYTF TGTGCCAGCAGCTCACCGACAGGGTTCTATGGCTACACCTTC
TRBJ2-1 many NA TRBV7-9 CASSLALGVYNEQFF TGTGCCAGCAGCTTAGCGCTTGGAGTGTACAATGAGCAGTTCTTC
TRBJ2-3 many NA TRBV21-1 CASSKASAETLFTDTQYF TGTGCCAGCAGCAAAGCGTCAGCGGAGACGCTCTTCACAGATACGCAGTATTTT
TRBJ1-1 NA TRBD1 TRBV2 CASCGQGNTEAFF TGTGCCAGCTGCGGACAGGGGAACACTGAAGCTTTCTTT
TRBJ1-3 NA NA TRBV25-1 CASTAPGGSGNTIYF TGTGCCAGCACCGCCCCGGGGGGCAGTGGAAACACCATATATTTT
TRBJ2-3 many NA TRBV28 CASSLGGTFTDTQYF TGTGCCAGCAGTTTGGGTGGGACTTTCACAGATACGCAGTATTTT
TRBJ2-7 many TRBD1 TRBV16 CASSPNRGASYEQYF TGTGCCAGCAGTCCAAACAGGGGGGCGTCCTACGAGCAGTACTTC